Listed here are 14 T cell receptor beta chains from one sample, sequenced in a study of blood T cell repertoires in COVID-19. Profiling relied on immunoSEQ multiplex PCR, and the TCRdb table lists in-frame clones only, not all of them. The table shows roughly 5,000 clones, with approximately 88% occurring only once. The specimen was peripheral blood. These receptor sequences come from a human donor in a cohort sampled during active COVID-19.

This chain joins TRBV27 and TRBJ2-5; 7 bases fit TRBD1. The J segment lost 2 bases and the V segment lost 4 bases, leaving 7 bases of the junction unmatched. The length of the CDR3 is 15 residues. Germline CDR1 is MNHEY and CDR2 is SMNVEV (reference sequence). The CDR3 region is CASSSRQGSQETQYF. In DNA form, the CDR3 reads TGTGCCAGCAGTTCTCGACAGGGCTCACAAGAGACCCAGTACTTC.

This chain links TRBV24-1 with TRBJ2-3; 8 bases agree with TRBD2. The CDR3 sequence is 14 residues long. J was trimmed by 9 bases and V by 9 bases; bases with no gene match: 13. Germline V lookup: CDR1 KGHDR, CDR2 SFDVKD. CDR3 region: CATAKGLEYGTQYF. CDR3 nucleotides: TGTGCCACCGCCAAGGGACTAGAGTATGGGACGCAGTATTTT.

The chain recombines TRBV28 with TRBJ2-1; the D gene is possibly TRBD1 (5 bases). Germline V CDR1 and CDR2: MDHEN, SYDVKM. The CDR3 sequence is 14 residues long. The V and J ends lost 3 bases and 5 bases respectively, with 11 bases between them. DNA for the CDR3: TGTGCCAGCAGTTTCCCAGGGCGAGACAATGAGCAGTTCTTC. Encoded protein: CASSFPGRDNEQFF.

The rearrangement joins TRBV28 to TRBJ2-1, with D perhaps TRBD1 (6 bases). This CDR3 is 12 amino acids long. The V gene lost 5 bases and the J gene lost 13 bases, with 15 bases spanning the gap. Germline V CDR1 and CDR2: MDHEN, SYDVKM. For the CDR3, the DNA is TGTGCCAGCAGTACCTTCGGGACACTACAGTTCTTC. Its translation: CASSTFGTLQFF. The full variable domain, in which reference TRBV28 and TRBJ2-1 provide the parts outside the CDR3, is DVKVTQSSRYLVKRTGEKVFLECVQDMDHENMFWYRQDPGLGLRLIYFSYDVKMKEKGDIPEGYSVSREKKERFSLILESASTNQTSMYLCASSTFGTLQFFGPGTRLTVL.

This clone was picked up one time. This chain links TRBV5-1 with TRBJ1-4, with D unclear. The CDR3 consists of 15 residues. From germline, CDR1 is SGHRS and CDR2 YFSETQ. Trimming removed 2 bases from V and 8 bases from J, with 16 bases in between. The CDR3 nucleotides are TGCGCCAGCAGCTTTATCCCGGAGGAGGGAGAAAAACTGTTTTTT. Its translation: CASSFIPEEGEKLFF.

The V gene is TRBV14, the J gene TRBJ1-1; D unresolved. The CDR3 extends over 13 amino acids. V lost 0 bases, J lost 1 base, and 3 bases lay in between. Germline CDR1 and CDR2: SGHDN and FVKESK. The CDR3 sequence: CASSQDRNTEAFF. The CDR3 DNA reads TGTGCCAGCAGCCAAGACAGGAACACTGAAGCTTTCTTT.

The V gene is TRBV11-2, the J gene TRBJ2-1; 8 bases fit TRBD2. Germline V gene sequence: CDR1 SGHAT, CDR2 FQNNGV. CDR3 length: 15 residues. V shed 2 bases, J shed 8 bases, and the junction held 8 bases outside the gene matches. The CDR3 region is CASSLRGGGADEQFF. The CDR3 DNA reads TGTGCCAGCAGCTTACGGGGGGGAGGGGCCGATGAGCAGTTCTTC.

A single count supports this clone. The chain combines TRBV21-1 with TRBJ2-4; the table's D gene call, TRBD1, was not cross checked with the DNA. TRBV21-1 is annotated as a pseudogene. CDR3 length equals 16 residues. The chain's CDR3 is CASSGGQGFDKNIQYF. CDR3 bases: TGTGCCAGCAGCGGGGGACAGGGTTTTGACAAAAACATTCAGTACTTC.

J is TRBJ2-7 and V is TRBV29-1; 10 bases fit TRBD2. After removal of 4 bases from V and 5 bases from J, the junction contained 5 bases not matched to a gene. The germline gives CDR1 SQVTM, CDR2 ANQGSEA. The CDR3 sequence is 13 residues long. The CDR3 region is CSVGISGRHEQYF. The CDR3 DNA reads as TGCAGCGTTGGGATTAGCGGGAGGCACGAGCAGTACTTC.

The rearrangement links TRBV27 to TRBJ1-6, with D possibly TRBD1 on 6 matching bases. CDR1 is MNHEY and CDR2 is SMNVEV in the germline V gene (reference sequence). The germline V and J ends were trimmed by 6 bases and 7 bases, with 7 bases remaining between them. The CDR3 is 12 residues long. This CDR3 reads CASRDSNSPLHF. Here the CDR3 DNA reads TGTGCCAGCAGGGACAGCAATTCACCCCTCCACTTT.

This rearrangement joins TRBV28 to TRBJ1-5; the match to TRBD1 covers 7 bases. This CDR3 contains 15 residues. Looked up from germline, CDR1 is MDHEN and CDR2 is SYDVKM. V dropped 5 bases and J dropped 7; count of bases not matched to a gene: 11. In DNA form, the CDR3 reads TGTGCCAGCAGTCCCGCCCAGGGGGATAGCCAGCCCCAGCATTTT. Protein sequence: CASSPAQGDSQPQHF. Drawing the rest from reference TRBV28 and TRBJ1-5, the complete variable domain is DVKVTQSSRYLVKRTGEKVFLECVQDMDHENMFWYRQDPGLGLRLIYFSYDVKMKEKGDIPEGYSVSREKKERFSLILESASTNQTSMYLCASSPAQGDSQPQHFGDGTRLSIL.

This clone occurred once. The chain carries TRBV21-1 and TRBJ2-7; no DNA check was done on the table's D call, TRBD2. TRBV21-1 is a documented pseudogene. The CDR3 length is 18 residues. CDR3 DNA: TGTGCCAGCACCCTCAGGTTGGTTTGCGGAGGGAGCTCCTACGAGCAGTACTTC. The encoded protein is CASTLRLVCGGSSYEQYF.

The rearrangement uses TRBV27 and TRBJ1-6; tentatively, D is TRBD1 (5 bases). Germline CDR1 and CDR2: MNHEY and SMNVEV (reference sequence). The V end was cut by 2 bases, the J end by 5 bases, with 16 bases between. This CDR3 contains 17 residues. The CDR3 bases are TGTGCCAGCAGTTTACACGAGTCTTGGGGGGATAATTCACCCCTCCACTTT. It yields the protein CASSLHESWGDNSPLHF.

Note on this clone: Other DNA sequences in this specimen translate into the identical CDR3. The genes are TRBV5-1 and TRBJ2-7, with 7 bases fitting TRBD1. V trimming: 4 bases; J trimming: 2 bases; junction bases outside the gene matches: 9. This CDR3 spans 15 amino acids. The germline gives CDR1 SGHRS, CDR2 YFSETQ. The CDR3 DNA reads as TGCGCCAGCAGCAGCACCTGGGACAGCCCCTACGAGCAGTACTTC. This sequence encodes CASSSTWDSPYEQYF.